The 22 T cell receptor beta chains below come from one sample, sequenced in a study of cytomegalovirus exposure and HLA in healthy donors (dated by TCRdb to about 2017). Receptors were amplified or captured by the immunoSEQ multiplex PCR assay. The multiplex PCR relied on a mix of 60 forward primers for TCR Vbeta segments and 13 reverse primers for TCR Jbeta segments. TCRdb holds this immuneACCESS table with in-frame rearrangements only. Some clones are missing; in checked studies, unresolved V genes explain under half, and the rest has no known cause. This sample has 150,000 or so clones in its table, and about 82% of those were observed once. The ten largest clones take up 1% of the sample. The sequencing input was PBMCs. Receptors were obtained from a woman between 50 and 59 years old in good health and CMV-seropositive.

The chain combines TRBV5-4 with TRBJ2-5; possible D gene TRBD1, 6 bases. The V end was cut by 3 bases, the J end by 7 bases, with 16 bases between. The CDR3 length is 14 residues. Germline V CDR1 and CDR2: SGHNT, YYREEE (reference sequence). The CDR3 coding sequence is TGTGCCAGCAGCTCGAAGAACAGGGAAGGGACCCAGTACTTC. The encoded protein is CASSSKNREGTQYF.

The chain joins TRBV18 to TRBJ2-2, with TRBD1 matching 12 bases. Germline values: CDR1 KGHSH, CDR2 LQKENI. After removal of 6 bases from V and 7 bases from J, the junction contained 9 bases not matched to a gene. The CDR3 is made up of 16 amino acids. As DNA, the CDR3 is TGTGCCAGCTCCCTTCAGGGACAGGGGGCGATCGGGGAGCTGTTTTTT. Protein sequence: CASSLQGQGAIGELFF.

This clone was detected once. The gene calls are TRBV11-2 and TRBJ2-7, with D possibly TRBD1 on 5 matching bases. Germline V lookup: CDR1 SGHAT, CDR2 FQNNGV. The germline V and J ends were trimmed by 3 bases and 0 bases, with 12 bases remaining between them. The CDR3 totals 15 residues. In DNA form, the CDR3 reads TGTGCCAGCAGCTTGCCGTTGACAGCCTCCTACGAGCAGTACTTC. It yields the protein CASSLPLTASYEQYF.

The chain uses TRBV27 and TRBJ2-7; D is perhaps TRBD2 (5 bases). The CDR3 has 14 residues. From germline, CDR1 is MNHEY and CDR2 SMNVEV (reference sequence). V lost 3 bases and J 6 bases, leaving 15 bases between the germline ends. The CDR3 nucleotides read TGTGCCAGCAGTTTTCTTCCGCGGGCGGTCGAGCAGTACTTC. It encodes CASSFLPRAVEQYF.

The CDR3 DNA reads TGTGCCAGCAGCTTAGACAGCGGCTCACCCCTCCACTTT. This encodes CASSLDSGSPLHF. The V gene is TRBV7-6, the J gene TRBJ1-6; no clear D. This CDR3 spans 13 amino acids. Germline assignment: CDR1 SGHVS and CDR2 FNYEAQ. Trimming cost V 1 base and J 10 bases, with 8 bases left between them.

CDR3 sequence reads: CASRTGSSYEQYF. The DNA for the CDR3 is TGCGCCAGCAGGACAGGGAGCTCCTACGAGCAGTACTTC. The rearrangement joins TRBV5-1 to TRBJ2-7; 7 bases map to TRBD1. V shed 5 bases and J 0 bases; nucleotides not matched to a gene: 2. CDR1 and CDR2 from the germline V gene are SGHRS and YFSETQ. The CDR3 is 13 residues long. The full variable domain, with the rest looked up from reference TRBV5-1 and TRBJ2-7, is KAGVTQTPRYLIKTRGQQVTLSCSPISGHRSVSWYQQTPGQGLQFLFEYFSETQRNKGNFPGRFSGRQFSNSRSEMNVSTLELGDSALYLCASRTGSSYEQYFGPGTRLTVT.

The chain links TRBV7-2 to TRBJ1-1, with 10 bases that match TRBD1. Germline V lookup: CDR1 SGHTA, CDR2 FQGNSA. J was trimmed by 6 bases and V by 0 bases; bases with no gene match: 4. The CDR3 runs to 15 residues. CDR3 in amino acids: CASSLARGTGAEAFF. The CDR3 DNA reads TGTGCCAGCAGCTTAGCGCGGGGGACAGGGGCTGAAGCTTTCTTT.

This clone was recorded only once. The chain recombines TRBV19 with TRBJ2-3; D might be TRBD2 (6 bases). V was trimmed by 3 bases and J by 0 bases, leaving 13 bases between them. The CDR3 is 16 residues long. The V gene's germline CDR1 is LNHDA and CDR2 SQIVND (reference sequence). This CDR3 is CASSINPSGSTDTQYF. The CDR3, as DNA: TGTGCCAGTAGTATTAATCCGAGCGGGAGCACAGATACGCAGTATTTT.

The CDR3 DNA reads TGTGCCAGCAGCCTTCCCGGACTGTCAGATACGCAGTATTTT. It yields the protein CASSLPGLSDTQYF. The chain combines TRBV5-4 with TRBJ2-3, with TRBD2 as a possible D gene (5 bases). V lost 4 bases, J lost 4 bases, and 13 bases lay in between. This CDR3 contains 14 residues. From germline, CDR1 is SGHNT and CDR2 YYREEE (reference sequence).

The rearrangement uses TRBV15 and TRBJ2-1, with TRBD2 matching 9 bases. Germline CDR1 LNHNV, CDR2 YYDKDF (reference sequence). The CDR3 sequence is 16 residues long. The V segment lost 0 bases and the J segment 9 bases; nucleotides outside the gene matches: 9. The CDR3 region is CATSRDITSGSGEQFF. CDR3 in DNA: TGTGCCACCAGCAGAGATATTACTAGCGGGTCGGGTGAGCAGTTCTTC. Combining the CDR3 with reference TRBV15 and TRBJ2-1 gives the whole variable domain DAMVIQNPRYQVTQFGKPVTLSCSQTLNHNVMYWYQQKSSQAPKLLFHYYDKDFNNEADTPDNFQSRRPNTSFCFLDIRSPGLGDTAMYLCATSRDITSGSGEQFFGPGTRLTVL.

The V and J genes are TRBV5-1 and TRBJ1-5, with D possibly TRBD1 on 5 matching bases. Germline CDR1 is SGHRS and CDR2 is YFSETQ. This CDR3 has 14 amino acids. V shed 4 bases and J shed 4 bases, with 12 bases lying between them. The CDR3 DNA is TGCGCCAGCAGCCCGGCGGGGGGGAATCAGCCCCAGCATTTT. Translation gives CASSPAGGNQPQHF.

The chain is built from TRBV6-1 and TRBJ1-6; unclear D gene. V dropped 5 bases and J dropped 7 bases, with 15 bases sitting between them. This CDR3 has 15 residues. The V gene's germline CDR1 is MNHNS and CDR2 SASEGT. CDR3 sequence: CASSPTGSKNSPLHF. The DNA of the CDR3 is TGTGCCAGCAGTCCCACCGGGTCCAAAAATTCACCCCTCCACTTT.

This clone was recorded once. Other nucleotide sequences in the sample specify the same CDR3. CDR3 sequence reads: CASSPRGPDTQYF. The CDR3 DNA is TGTGCCAGCAGCCCACGGGGTCCAGATACGCAGTATTTT. This rearrangement joins TRBV7-9 to TRBJ2-3, with a possible D match to TRBD2 (5 bases). V was trimmed by 5 bases and J by 4 bases, leaving 10 bases between them. The CDR3 extends over 13 amino acids. The germline CDR1 and CDR2 sequences are SEHNR and FQNEAQ (reference sequence).

The chain has TRBV6-5 and TRBJ1-6, with 10 bases lining up with TRBD1. The CDR3 totals 15 residues. With 0 bases clipped from V and 7 bases from J, the junction kept 0 bases outside the gene matches. Germline values: CDR1 MNHEY, CDR2 SVGAGI. The CDR3 spells CASSYSGQGNSPLHF. The CDR3 nucleotides are TGTGCCAGCAGTTACTCGGGACAGGGGAATTCACCCCTCCACTTT.

This clone was observed a few times. The rearrangement joins TRBV7-2 to TRBJ1-2, with 7 bases lining up with TRBD1. V was clipped by 5 bases and J by 4 bases; unmatched bases: 7. This CDR3 has 14 residues. From germline, CDR1 is SGHTA and CDR2 FQGNSA. The CDR3 DNA is TGTGCCAGCAGCCACCAGACAGGGATCTATGGCTACACCTTC. It codes for CASSHQTGIYGYTF.

The chain couples TRBV6-1 to TRBJ2-7, with D perhaps TRBD2 (5 bases). V gave up 0 bases and J gave up 2 bases, with 14 bases separating them. Looked up from germline, CDR1 is MNHNS and CDR2 is SASEGT. This CDR3 has 16 residues. The DNA for the CDR3 is TGTGCCAGCAGTGAAGCCGGGCAGAGGGTTGCCTACGAGCAGTACTTC. Protein sequence: CASSEAGQRVAYEQYF.

This clone appeared a few times. The rearrangement links TRBV4-2 to TRBJ1-2; 7 bases line up with TRBD1. The junction had 4 bases not matched to a gene; V was cut back by 3 bases and J by 0 bases. Germline V CDR1 and CDR2: LGHNA, YNFKEQ. This CDR3 region has 15 residues. DNA of the CDR3: TGTGCCAGCAGCCACTTGGACAGGCCTAACTATGGCTACACCTTC. As protein: CASSHLDRPNYGYTF.

V is TRBV28 and J is TRBJ1-5; D perhaps matches TRBD1 (5 bases). The V end was cut by 2 bases, the J end by 7 bases, with 15 bases between. From germline, CDR1 is MDHEN and CDR2 SYDVKM. The CDR3 totals 15 residues. The CDR3 nucleotides read TGTGCCAGCAGTTTACCTCCGGGGGTAAGGCAGCCCCAGCATTTT. It is translated as CASSLPPGVRQPQHF.

The chain couples TRBV10-3 to TRBJ1-1, with 7 bases that match TRBD1. With 2 bases clipped from V and 4 bases from J, the junction kept 4 bases outside the gene matches. Germline V gene sequence: CDR1 ENHRY, CDR2 SYGVKD. The CDR3 extends over 14 amino acids. The CDR3 protein is CAISEETGITEAFF. The CDR3 DNA is TGTGCCATCAGTGAGGAGACAGGGATCACTGAAGCTTTCTTT.

This chain joins TRBV5-6 and TRBJ2-1; 8 bases line up with TRBD2. CDR1 SGHDT and CDR2 YYEEEE come from the germline V gene. The junction had 14 bases not matched to a gene; V was cut back by 4 bases and J by 5 bases. The CDR3 runs to 17 residues. The CDR3 DNA sequence: TGTGCCAGCAGCAAATTTCAGGGGCTAGCGGGCCACAATGAGCAGTTCTTC. It encodes CASSKFQGLAGHNEQFF.

This clone was detected a few times. V and J are TRBV4-2 and TRBJ2-7; TRBD1 is a possible D gene (5 bases). Germline V gene lookup returns CDR1 LGHNA and CDR2 YNFKEQ. This CDR3 spans 16 amino acids. The V gene lost 3 bases and the J gene lost 1 base, with 16 bases spanning the gap. CDR3 sequence (DNA): TGTGCCAGCAGCCAGGAAACAGGATCCGCTTCCTACGAGCAGTACTTC. This translates into CASSQETGSASYEQYF.

This chain connects TRBV7-9 to TRBJ2-7; 8 bases are a match to TRBD2. CDR3 length equals 17 residues. Per germline, CDR1 SEHNR and CDR2 FQNEAQ (reference sequence). The V and J ends lost 6 bases and 3 bases, in that order; junction bases with no gene match: 16. In DNA, the CDR3 is TGTGCCAGCAGTGAAGGGCTTAGCGGGGTCTCCCACTACGAGCAGTACTTC. It yields the protein CASSEGLSGVSHYEQYF.